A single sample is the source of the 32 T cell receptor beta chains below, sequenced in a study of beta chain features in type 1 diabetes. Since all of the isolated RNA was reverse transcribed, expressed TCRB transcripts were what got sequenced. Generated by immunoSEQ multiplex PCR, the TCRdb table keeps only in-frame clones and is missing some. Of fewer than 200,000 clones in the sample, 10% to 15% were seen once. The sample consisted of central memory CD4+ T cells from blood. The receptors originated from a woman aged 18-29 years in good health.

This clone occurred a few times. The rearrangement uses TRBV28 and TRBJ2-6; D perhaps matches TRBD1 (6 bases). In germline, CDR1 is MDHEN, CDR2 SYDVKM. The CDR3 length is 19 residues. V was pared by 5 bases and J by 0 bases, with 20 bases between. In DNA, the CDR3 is TGTGCCAGCAGTCTCAAATCCGGGACAACAGGCTCTGGGGCCAACGTCCTGACTTTC. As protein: CASSLKSGTTGSGANVLTF.

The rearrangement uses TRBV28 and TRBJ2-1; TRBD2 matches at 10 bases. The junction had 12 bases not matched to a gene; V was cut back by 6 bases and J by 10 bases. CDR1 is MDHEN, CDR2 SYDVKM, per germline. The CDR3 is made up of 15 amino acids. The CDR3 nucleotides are TGTGCCAGCAGAAGATCTAGCGGGAGAGGAGGGGAGCAGTTCTTC. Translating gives CASRRSSGRGGEQFF.

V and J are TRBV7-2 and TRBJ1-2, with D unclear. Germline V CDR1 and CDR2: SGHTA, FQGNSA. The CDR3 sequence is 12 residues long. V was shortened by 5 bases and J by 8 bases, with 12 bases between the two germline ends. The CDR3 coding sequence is TGTGCCAGCAGCCGAGAGGTGGAAGGCTACACCTTC. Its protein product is CASSREVEGYTF.

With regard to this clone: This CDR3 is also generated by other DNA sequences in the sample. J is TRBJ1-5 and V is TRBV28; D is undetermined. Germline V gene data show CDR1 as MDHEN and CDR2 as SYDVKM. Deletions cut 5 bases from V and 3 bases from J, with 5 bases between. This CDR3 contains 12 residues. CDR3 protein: CASSPLNQPQHF. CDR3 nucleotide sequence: TGTGCCAGCAGTCCACTCAATCAGCCCCAGCATTTT.

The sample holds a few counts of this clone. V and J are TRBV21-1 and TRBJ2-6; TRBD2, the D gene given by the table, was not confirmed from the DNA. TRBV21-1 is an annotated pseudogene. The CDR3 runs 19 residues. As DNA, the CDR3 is TGTGCCAGCAGCAAAGGGAAGGGAGTGCTACTCTCTGGGGCCAACGTCCTGACTTTC. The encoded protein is CASSKGKGVLLSGANVLTF.

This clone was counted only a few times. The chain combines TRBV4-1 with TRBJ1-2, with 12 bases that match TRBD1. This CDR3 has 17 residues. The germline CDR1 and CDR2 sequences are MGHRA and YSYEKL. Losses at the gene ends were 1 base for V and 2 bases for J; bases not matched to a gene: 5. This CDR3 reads CASSQGGTGGHNYGYTF. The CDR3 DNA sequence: TGCGCCAGCAGCCAAGGAGGGACAGGGGGCCACAACTATGGCTACACCTTC.

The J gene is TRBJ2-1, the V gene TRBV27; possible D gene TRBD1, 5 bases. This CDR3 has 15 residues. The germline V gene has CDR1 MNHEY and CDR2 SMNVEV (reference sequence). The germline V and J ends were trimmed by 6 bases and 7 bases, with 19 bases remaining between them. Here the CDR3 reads CASRARVGGGNEQFF. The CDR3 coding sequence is TGTGCCAGCAGAGCCAGGGTCGGCGGTGGGAATGAGCAGTTCTTC.

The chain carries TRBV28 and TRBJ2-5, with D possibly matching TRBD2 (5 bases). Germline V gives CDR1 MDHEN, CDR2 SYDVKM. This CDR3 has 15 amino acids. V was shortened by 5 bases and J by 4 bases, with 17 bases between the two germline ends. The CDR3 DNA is TGTGCCAGCAGTCTTCCACGGGGTTGGAGAGAGACCCAGTACTTC. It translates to CASSLPRGWRETQYF.

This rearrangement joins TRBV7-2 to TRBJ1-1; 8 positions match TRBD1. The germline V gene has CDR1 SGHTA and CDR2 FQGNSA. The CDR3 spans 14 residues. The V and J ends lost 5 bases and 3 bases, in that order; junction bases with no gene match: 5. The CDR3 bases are TGTGCCAGCAGCGCAAACAGGGGGGACACTGAAGCTTTCTTT. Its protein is CASSANRGDTEAFF.

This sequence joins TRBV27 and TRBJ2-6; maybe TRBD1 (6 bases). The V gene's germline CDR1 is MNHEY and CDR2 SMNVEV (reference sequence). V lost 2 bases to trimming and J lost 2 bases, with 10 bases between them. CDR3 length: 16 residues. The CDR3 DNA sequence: TGTGCCAGCAGTTTAAGGTCAGGGGCTGGGGCCAACGTCCTGACTTTC. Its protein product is CASSLRSGAGANVLTF.

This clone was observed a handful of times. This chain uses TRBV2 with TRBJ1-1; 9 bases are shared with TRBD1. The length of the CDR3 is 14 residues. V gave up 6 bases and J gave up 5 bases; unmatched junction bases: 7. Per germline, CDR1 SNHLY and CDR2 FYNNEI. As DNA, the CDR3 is TGTGCCAGCAGGACAACAGGGGGCAAAACTGAAGCTTTCTTT. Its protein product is CASRTTGGKTEAFF. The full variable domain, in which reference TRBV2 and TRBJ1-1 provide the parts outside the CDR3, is EPEVTQTPSHQVTQMGQEVILRCVPISNHLYFYWYRQILGQKVEFLVSFYNNEISEKSEIFDDQFSVERPDGSNFTLKIRSTKLEDSAMYFCASRTTGGKTEAFFGQGTRLTVV.

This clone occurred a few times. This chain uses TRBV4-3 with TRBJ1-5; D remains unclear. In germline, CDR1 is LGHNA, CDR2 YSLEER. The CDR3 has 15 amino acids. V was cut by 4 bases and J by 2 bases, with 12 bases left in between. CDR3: CASSLQRGGNQPQHF. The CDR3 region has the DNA TGCGCCAGCAGCCTCCAACGGGGTGGCAATCAGCCCCAGCATTTT.

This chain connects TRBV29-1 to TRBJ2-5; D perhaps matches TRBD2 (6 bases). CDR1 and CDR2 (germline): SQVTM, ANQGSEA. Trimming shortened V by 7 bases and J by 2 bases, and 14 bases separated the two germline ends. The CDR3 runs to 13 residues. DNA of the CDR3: TGCAGCGCAGAACGTGGGGGGCAAGAGACCCAGTACTTC. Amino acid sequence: CSAERGGQETQYF.

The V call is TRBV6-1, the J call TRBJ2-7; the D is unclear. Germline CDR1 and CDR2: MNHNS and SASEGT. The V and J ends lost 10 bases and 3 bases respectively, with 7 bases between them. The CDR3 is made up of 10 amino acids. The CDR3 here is CATSRYEQYF. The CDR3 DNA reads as TGTGCCACCTCCCGCTACGAGCAGTACTTC.

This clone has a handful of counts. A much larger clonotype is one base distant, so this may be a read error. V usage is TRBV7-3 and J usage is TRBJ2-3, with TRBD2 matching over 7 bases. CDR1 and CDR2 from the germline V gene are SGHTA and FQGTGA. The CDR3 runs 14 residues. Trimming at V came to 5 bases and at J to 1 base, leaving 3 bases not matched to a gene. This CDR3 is CASSLTSGTDTQYF. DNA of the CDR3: TGTGCCAGCAGCCTCACTAGCGGCACAGATACGCAGTATTTT.

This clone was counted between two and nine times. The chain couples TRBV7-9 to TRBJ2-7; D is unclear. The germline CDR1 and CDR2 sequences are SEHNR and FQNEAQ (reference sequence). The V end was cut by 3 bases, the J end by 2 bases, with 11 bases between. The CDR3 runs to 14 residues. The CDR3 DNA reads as TGTGCCAGCAGCTTCTTCGTCTCGGCCTACGAGCAGTACTTC. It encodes CASSFFVSAYEQYF.

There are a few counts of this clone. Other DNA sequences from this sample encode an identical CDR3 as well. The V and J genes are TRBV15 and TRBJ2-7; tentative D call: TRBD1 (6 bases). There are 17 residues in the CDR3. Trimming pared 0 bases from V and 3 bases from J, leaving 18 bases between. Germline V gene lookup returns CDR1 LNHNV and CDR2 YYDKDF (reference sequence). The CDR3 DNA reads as TGTGCCACCAGCAGAGATCGGGGCACAGGGCTAAGCTACGAGCAGTACTTC. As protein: CATSRDRGTGLSYEQYF.

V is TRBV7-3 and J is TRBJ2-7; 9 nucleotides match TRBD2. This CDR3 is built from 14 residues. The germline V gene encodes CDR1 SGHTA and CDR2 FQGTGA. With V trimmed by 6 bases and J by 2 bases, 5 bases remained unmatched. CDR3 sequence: CASSPLAGPYEQYF. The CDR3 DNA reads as TGTGCCAGCAGTCCTCTAGCGGGACCCTACGAGCAGTACTTC. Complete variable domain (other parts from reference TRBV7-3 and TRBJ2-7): GAGVSQTPSNKVTEKGKYVELRCDPISGHTALYWYRQSLGQGPEFLIYFQGTGAADDSGLPNDRFFAVRPEGSVSTLKIQRTERGDSAVYLCASSPLAGPYEQYFGPGTRLTVT.

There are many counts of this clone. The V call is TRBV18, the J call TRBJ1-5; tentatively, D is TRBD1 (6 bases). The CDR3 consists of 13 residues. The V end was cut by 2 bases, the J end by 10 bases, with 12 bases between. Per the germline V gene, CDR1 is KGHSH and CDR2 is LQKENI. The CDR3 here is CASSPGQRDPQHF. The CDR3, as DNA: TGTGCCAGCTCACCAGGACAGAGGGATCCCCAGCATTTT.

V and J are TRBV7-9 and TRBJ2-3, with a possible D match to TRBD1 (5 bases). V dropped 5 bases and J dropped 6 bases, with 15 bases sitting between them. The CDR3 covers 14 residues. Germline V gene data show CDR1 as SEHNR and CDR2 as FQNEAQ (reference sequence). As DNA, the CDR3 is TGTGCCAGCAGCCGAGACAGTGGTGGGGATACGCAGTATTTT. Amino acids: CASSRDSGGDTQYF.

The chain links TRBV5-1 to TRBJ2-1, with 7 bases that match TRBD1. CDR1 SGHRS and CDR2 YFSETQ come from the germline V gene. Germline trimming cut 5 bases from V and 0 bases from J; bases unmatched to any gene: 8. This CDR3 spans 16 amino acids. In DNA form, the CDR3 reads TGCGCCAGCAGTTCTACAGGGGCGAGCTCCTACAATGAGCAGTTCTTC. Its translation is CASSSTGASSYNEQFF.

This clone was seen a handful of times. CDR3 DNA: TGCGCCAGCAACGTAGCTCTAGCGAACACCGGGGAGCTGTTTTTT. Its translation: CASNVALANTGELFF. The V gene is TRBV5-1, the J gene TRBJ2-2; no definite D call. CDR1 and CDR2 (germline): SGHRS, YFSETQ. This CDR3 comprises 15 residues. Trimming removed 6 bases from V and 0 bases from J, with 12 bases in between.

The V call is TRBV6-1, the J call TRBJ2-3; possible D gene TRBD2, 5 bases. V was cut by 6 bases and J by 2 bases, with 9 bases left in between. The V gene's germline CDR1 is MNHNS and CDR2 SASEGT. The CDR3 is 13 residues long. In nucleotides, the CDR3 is TGTGCCAGCAGACGGGGATCCACAGATACGCAGTATTTT. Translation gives CASRRGSTDTQYF.

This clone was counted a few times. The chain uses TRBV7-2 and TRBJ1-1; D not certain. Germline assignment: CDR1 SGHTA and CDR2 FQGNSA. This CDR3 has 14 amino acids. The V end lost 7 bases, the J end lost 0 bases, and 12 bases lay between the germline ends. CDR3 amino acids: CASTIGRVNTEAFF. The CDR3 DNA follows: TGTGCCAGCACTATAGGGCGGGTGAACACTGAAGCTTTCTTT.

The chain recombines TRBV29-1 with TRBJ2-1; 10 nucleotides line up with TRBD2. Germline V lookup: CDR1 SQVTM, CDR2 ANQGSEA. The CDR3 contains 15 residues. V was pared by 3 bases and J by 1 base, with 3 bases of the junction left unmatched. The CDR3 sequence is CSVDPSGSSYNEQFF. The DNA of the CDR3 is TGCAGCGTTGACCCTAGCGGGAGTTCCTACAATGAGCAGTTCTTC.

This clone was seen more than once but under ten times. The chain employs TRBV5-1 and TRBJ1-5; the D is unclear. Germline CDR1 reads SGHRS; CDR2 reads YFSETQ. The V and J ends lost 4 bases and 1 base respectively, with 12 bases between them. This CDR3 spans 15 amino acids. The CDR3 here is CASSLSPGSNQPQHF. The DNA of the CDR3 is TGCGCCAGCAGCCTGTCTCCGGGGAGCAATCAGCCCCAGCATTTT.

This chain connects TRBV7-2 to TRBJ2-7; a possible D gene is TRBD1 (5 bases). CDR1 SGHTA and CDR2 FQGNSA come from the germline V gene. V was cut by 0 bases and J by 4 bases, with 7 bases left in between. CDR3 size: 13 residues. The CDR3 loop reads CASSLAKGYEQYF. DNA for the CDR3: TGTGCCAGCAGCTTAGCGAAGGGGTACGAGCAGTACTTC.

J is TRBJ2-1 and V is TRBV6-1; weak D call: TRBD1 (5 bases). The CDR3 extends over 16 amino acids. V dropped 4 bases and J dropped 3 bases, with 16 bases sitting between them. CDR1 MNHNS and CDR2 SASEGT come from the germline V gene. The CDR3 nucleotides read TGTGCCAGCAGTGGCCACCGGCGACAGATCTACAATGAGCAGTTCTTC. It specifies CASSGHRRQIYNEQFF.

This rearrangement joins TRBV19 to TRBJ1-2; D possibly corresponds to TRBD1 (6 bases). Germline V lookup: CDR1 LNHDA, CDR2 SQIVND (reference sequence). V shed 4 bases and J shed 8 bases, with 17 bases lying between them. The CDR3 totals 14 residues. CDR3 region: CASSSHNRDYGYTF. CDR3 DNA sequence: TGTGCCAGTAGTAGCCACAACAGGGATTACGGCTACACCTTC.

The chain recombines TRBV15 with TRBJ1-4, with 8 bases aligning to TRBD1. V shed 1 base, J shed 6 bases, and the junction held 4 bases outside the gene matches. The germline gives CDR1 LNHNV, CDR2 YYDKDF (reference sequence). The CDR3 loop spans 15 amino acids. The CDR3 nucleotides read TGTGCCACCAGCAGAGGACAGGGGTGGGATGAAAAACTGTTTTTT. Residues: CATSRGQGWDEKLFF.

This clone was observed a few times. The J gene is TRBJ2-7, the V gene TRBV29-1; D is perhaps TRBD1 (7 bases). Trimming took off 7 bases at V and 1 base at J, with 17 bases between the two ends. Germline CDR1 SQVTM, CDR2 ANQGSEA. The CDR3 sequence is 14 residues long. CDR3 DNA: TGCAGCGCCGGAGGGGCAGGGGGGTCCTACGAGCAGTACTTC. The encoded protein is CSAGGAGGSYEQYF.

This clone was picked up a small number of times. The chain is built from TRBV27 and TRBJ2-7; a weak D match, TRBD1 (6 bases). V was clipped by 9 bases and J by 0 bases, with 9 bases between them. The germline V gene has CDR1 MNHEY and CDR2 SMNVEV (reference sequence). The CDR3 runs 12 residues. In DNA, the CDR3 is TGTGCCAGGATAGGGGGCTCCTACGAGCAGTACTTC. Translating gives CARIGGSYEQYF.